This TCR beta chain was retrieved from a study of control samples from healthy donors and cancer patients. Trimming took 2 bases from V and 2 from J; bases not matched to a gene: 3. In germline, CDR1 is ENHRY, CDR2 SYGVKD. There are 15 residues in the CDR3. This table comes from immunoSEQ multiplex PCR, and its TCRdb copy is limited to in-frame clones, with some not included. The table shows about 130,000 clones, with roughly 92% occurring only once. The rearrangement joins TRBV10-3 to TRBJ2-3; 8 bases line up with TRBD2. Sequencing input: blood. The sequence was obtained from a man aged 18 to 29 in good health. This CDR3 reads CAISEPGLVTDTQYF. CDR3 DNA: TGTGCCATCAGTGAGCCGGGACTAGTCACAGATACGCAGTATTTT.